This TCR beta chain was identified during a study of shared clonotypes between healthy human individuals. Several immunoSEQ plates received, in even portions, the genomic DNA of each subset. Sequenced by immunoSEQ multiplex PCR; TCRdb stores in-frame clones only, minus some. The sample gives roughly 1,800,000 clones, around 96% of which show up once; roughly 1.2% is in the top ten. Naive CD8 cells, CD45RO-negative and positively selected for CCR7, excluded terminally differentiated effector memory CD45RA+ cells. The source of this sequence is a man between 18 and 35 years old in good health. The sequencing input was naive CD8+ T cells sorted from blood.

The CDR3 protein is CASSLVDTQETQYF. CDR3 coding DNA: TGCGCCAGCAGCTTAGTAGACACTCAAGAGACCCAGTACTTC. This chain links TRBV4-1 with TRBJ2-5; no clear D gene. This CDR3 contains 14 residues. With 5 bases removed from V and 2 bases from J, the gap between germline ends came to 12 bases. The germline V gene encodes CDR1 MGHRA and CDR2 YSYEKL.